The following is a T cell receptor beta chain sequence with its context. Germline V gene sequence: CDR1 LGHDT, CDR2 YNNKEL (reference sequence). Trimming left V 5 bases short and J 3 bases short, with 10 bases between. This CDR3 region has 13 residues. These data come from a study of blood T cell repertoires in COVID-19. The overall study: Samples came from the United States, Italy and Spain, spanning acute and convalescent COVID-19. From T cells, B-cell-depleted T cells, or PBMCs came the material, which was cDNA or gDNA.

In the original processing: Nucleated cell counts were estimated from reference gene primer amplification. Some clones are missing from TCRdb's copy, which holds only in-frame ones; the method was immunoSEQ multiplex PCR. V, J and clone size are those of that table, while D and trimming were read from the DNA. This sample has 150,000 to 200,000 clones, with around nine tenths found just once. This receptor was taken from a man aged 70 or older with acute or convalescent COVID-19. V gene TRBV3-1 (or the pseudogene TRBV3-2) combines with J gene TRBJ1-1; the D is unclear. Sequencing was carried out using peripheral blood. In DNA form, the CDR3 reads TGTGCCAGCAGCAAACGCGGGGACACTGAAGCTTTCTTT. It is translated as CASSKRGDTEAFF.